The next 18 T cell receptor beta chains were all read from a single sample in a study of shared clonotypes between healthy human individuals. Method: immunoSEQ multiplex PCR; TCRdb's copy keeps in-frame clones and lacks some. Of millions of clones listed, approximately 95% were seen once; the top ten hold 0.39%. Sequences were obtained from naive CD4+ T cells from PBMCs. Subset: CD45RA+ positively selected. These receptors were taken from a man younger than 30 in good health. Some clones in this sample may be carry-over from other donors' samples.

The CDR3 DNA follows: TGTGCCAGCAGCGTTTCCCCCTATCGAGCCTACGAGCAGTACTTC. It is translated as CASSVSPYRAYEQYF. This chain connects TRBV9 to TRBJ2-7; D remains unclear. The CDR3 extends over 15 amino acids. The ends were cut back, 2 bases at V and 2 bases at J, with 14 bases in the middle. The germline V gene has CDR1 SGDLS and CDR2 YYNGEE. Together with reference TRBV9 and TRBJ2-7, the CDR3 gives the full variable domain: DSGVTQTPKHLITATGQRVTLRCSPRSGDLSVYWYQQSLDQGLQFLIQYYNGEERAKGNILERFSAQQFPDLHSELNLSSLELGDSALYFCASSVSPYRAYEQYFGPGTRLTVT.

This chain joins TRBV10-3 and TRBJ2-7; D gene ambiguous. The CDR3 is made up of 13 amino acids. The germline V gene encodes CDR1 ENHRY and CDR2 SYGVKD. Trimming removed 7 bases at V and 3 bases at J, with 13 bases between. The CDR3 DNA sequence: TGTGCCATCAAAGGGTGGCAGGACTACGAGCAGTACTTC. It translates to CAIKGWQDYEQYF.

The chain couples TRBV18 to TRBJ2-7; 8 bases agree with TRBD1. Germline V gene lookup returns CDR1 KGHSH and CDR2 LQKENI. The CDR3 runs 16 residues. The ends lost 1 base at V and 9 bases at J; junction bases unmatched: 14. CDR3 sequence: CASSPLGGSQGTGQYF. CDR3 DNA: TGTGCCAGCTCACCACTAGGGGGAAGTCAGGGGACAGGGCAGTACTTC.

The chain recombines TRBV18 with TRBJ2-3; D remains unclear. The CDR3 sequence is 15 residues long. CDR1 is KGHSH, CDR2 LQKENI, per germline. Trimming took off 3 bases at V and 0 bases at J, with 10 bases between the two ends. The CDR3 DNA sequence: TGTGCCAGCTCACCGTCGATCGGGAGCACAGATACGCAGTATTTT. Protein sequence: CASSPSIGSTDTQYF.

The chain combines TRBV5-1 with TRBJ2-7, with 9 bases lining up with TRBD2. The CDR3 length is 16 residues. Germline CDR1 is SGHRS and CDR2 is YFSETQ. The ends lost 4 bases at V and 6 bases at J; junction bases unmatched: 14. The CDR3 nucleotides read TGCGCCAGCAGCCCAGCTGGGACTAGCCTCCTCACCGAGCAGTACTTC. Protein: CASSPAGTSLLTEQYF.

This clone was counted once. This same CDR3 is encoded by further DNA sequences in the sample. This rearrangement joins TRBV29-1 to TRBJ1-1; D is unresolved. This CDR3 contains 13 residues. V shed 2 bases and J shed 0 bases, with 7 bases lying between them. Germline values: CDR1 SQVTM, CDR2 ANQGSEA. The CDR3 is CSVERQLNTEAFF. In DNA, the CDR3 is TGCAGCGTTGAAAGACAACTGAACACTGAAGCTTTCTTT. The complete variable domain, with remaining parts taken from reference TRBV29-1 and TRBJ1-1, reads SAVISQKPSRDICQRGTSLTIQCQVDSQVTMMFWYRQQPGQSLTLIATANQGSEATYESGFVIDKFPISRPNLTFSTLTVSNMSPEDSSIYLCSVERQLNTEAFFGQGTRLTVV.

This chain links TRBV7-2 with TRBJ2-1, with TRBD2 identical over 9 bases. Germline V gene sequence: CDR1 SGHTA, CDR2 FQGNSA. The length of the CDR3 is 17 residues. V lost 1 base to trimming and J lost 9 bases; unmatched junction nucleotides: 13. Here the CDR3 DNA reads TGTGCCAGCAGCTTAGACCGATGGGCTAGCGGGGATCTTGAGCAGTTCTTC. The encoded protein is CASSLDRWASGDLEQFF.

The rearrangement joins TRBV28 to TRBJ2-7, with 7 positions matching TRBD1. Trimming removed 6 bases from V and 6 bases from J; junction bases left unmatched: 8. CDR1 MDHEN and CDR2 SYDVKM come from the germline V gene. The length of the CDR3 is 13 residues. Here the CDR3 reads CASSQGGQREQYF. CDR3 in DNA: TGTGCCAGCAGCCAAGGGGGACAGCGCGAGCAGTACTTC. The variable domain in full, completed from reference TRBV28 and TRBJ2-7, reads DVKVTQSSRYLVKRTGEKVFLECVQDMDHENMFWYRQDPGLGLRLIYFSYDVKMKEKGDIPEGYSVSREKKERFSLILESASTNQTSMYLCASSQGGQREQYFGPGTRLTVT.

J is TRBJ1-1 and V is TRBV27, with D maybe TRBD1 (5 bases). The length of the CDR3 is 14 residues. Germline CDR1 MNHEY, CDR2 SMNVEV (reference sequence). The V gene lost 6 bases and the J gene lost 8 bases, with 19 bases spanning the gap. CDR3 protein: CASRLRQLAREAFF. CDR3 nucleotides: TGTGCCAGCAGACTCAGACAGCTGGCTCGAGAAGCTTTCTTT.

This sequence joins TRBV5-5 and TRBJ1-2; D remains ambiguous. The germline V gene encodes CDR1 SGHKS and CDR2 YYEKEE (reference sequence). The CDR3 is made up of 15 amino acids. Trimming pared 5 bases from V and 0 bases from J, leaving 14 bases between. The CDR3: CASRAYLSSNYGYTF. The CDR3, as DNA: TGTGCCAGCAGAGCTTATCTCAGTTCTAACTATGGCTACACCTTC.

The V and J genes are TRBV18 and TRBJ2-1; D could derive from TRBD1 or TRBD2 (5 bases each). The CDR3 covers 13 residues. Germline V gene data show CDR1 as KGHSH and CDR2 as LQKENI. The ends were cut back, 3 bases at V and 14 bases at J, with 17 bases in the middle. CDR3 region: CASSPGARILEFF. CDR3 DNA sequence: TGTGCCAGCTCACCCGGGGCCAGGATTTTGGAGTTCTTC.

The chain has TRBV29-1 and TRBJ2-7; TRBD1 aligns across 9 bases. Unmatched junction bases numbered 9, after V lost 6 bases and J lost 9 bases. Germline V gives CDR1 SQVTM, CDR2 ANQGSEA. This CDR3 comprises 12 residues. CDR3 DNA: TGCAGCGTCGGGGACAGGGTCTTGGGGCAGTACTTC. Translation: CSVGDRVLGQYF.

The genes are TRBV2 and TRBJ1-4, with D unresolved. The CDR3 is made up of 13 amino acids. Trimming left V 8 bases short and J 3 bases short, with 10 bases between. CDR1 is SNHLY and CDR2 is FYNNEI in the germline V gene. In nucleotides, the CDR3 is TGTGCCAGCGCCTCCTTGGCTAATGAAAAACTGTTTTTT. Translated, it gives CASASLANEKLFF.

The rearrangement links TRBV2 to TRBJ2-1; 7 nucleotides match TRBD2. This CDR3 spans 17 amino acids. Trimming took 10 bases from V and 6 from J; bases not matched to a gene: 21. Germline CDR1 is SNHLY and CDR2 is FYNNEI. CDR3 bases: TGTGCCATCGCGGCCGGGGAGGCGGGAGTAGGAAGCAATGAGCAGTTCTTC. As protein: CAIAAGEAGVGSNEQFF. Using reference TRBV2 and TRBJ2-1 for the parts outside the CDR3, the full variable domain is EPEVTQTPSHQVTQMGQEVILRCVPISNHLYFYWYRQILGQKVEFLVSFYNNEISEKSEIFDDQFSVERPDGSNFTLKIRSTKLEDSAMYFCAIAAGEAGVGSNEQFFGPGTRLTVL.

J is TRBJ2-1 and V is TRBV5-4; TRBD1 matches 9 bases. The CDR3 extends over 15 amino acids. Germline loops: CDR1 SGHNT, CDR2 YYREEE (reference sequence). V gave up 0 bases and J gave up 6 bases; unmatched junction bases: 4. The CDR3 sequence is CASSLGGQGSNEQFF. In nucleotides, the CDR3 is TGTGCCAGCAGCTTGGGGGGACAGGGATCCAATGAGCAGTTCTTC.

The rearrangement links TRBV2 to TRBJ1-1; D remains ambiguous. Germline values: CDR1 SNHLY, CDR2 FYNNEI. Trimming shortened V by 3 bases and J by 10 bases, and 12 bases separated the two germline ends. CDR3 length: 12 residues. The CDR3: CASSDRGDVAFF. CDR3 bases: TGTGCCAGCAGTGATCGAGGAGATGTAGCTTTCTTT.

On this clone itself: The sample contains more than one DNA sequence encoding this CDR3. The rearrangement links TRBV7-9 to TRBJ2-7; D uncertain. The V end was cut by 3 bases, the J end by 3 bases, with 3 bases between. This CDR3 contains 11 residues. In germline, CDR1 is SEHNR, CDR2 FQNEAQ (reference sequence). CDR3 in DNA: TGTGCCAGCAGCTTTAGCTACGAGCAGTACTTC. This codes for CASSFSYEQYF.

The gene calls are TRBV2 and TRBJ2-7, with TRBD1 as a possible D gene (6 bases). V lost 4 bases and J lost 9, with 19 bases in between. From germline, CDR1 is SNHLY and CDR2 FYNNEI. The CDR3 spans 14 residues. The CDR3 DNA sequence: TGTGCCAGCAGTGCTTTCGAACAGGGTTTCGGGCAGTACTTC. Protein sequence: CASSAFEQGFGQYF.